One and the same sample provided the 27 T cell receptor beta chains below, sequenced in a study of T cells in Graves' hyperthyroidism and ophthalmopathy (dated by TCRdb to the late 2010s). Library generation was performed with multiplex PCR. TCRdb lists the instrument as Illumina HiSeq 2000. Amplification of TCR beta CDR3 regions was carried out from RNA transcripts. For the first round of RT-PCR on the TCR CDR3, the HTBI primer set was used together with the Qiagen OneStep RT-PCR kit. TCRdb ran its own pipeline on the public reads, namely fastp trimming at Q25 and MiXCR clone calling, and kept in-frame beta chains. Here each entry gathers all rows of one CDR3 protein and keeps the most common genes and DNA. The sample table lists around 660,000 distinct CDR3 sequences, less than 45% of them with a count of one. The top ten hold roughly 7.2% of the sample. Sequenced: peripheral blood or thyroid tissue (not recorded which). The source of these receptors is an adult man with Graves' disease, either hyperthyroidism or ophthalmopathy (not recorded which).

The rearrangement links TRBV20-1 to TRBJ1-6, with 7 bases that match TRBD1. V dropped 3 bases and J dropped 7; count of bases not matched to a gene: 12. This CDR3 region has 16 residues. Germline V gene data show CDR1 as DFQATT and CDR2 as SNEGSKA (reference sequence). CDR3 coding DNA: TGCAGTGCTAGGGCGAGACAGGGCACCTCGAATTCACCCCTCCACTTT. Protein sequence: CSARARQGTSNSPLHF.

V is TRBV7-8 and J is TRBJ1-1, with D unclear. Germline V lookup: CDR1 SGHVS, CDR2 FQNEAQ. This CDR3 is built from 13 residues. V was cut by 5 bases and J by 7 bases, with 14 bases left in between. As DNA, the CDR3 is TGTGCCAGCAGCCGCTCCCCCGCCGGTGAAGCTTTCTTT. Translating gives CASSRSPAGEAFF.

This clonotype was counted only a few times. A read error may produce the germline difference seen at one junction end. The rearrangement links TRBV7-2 to TRBJ1-4, with TRBD1 matching over 8 bases. This CDR3 has 14 amino acids. Germline V gene data show CDR1 as SGHTA and CDR2 as FQGNSA. The DNA of the CDR3 is TGCGCCAGCAGACAGGGGTCAACTAATGAAAAACTGTTTTTT. As protein: CASRQGSTNEKLFF.

This clonotype has at least ten counts. V and J are TRBV7-2 and TRBJ2-2; no reliable D call. This CDR3 comprises 12 residues. The germline gives CDR1 SGHTA, CDR2 FQGNSA. V dropped 8 bases and J dropped 1 base, with 5 bases sitting between them. CDR3 in DNA: TGTGCCAGCCAAGGGAACACCGGGGAGCTGTTTTTT. This gives the protein CASQGNTGELFF.

CDR3 region: CASSYRGRLGNTIYF. CDR3 bases: TGTGCCAGCAGTTACAGGGGGCGTTTAGGAAACACCATATATTTT. V is TRBV2 and J is TRBJ1-3; 9 bases align to TRBD1. Germline values: CDR1 SNHLY, CDR2 FYNNEI. J was trimmed by 4 bases and V by 5 bases; bases with no gene match: 6. The CDR3 is 15 amino acids.

The CDR3 nucleotides are TGCAGCTTGGGGATGTCGAATGGCTACACCTTC. Translation: CSLGMSNGYTF. The V gene is TRBV29-1, the J gene TRBJ1-2; D gene ambiguous. The V end lost 8 bases, the J end lost 6 bases, and 13 bases lay between the germline ends. There are 11 residues in the CDR3. CDR1 is SQVTM, CDR2 ANQGSEA, per germline.

The V and J genes are TRBV3-1 and TRBJ1-3; 9 bases map to TRBD1. Germline lookup yields CDR1 LGHDT and CDR2 YNNKEL (reference sequence). CDR3 length: 14 amino acids. Trimming took 5 bases from V and 8 from J; bases not matched to a gene: 7. Here the CDR3 DNA reads TGTGCCAGCAGCGTACAGGGGGCCGGAGACACCATATATTTT. The encoded protein is CASSVQGAGDTIYF.

This clonotype was detected a few times. J is TRBJ2-7 and V is TRBV7-9; D possibly corresponds to TRBD2 (7 bases). The V end lost 6 bases, the J end lost 4 bases, and 22 bases lay between the germline ends. This CDR3 contains 16 residues. Looked up from germline, CDR1 is SEHNR and CDR2 is FQNEAQ (reference sequence). CDR3 residues: CASSSPGGPTGYEQYF. CDR3 sequence (DNA): TGTGCCAGCAGTTCTCCGGGGGGCCCGACGGGGTACGAGCAGTACTTC. The full variable domain, rest sourced from reference TRBV7-9 and TRBJ2-7, is DTGVSQNPRHKITKRGQNVTFRCDPISEHNRLYWYRQTLGQGPEFLTYFQNEAQLEKSRLLSDRFSAERPKGSFSTLEIQRTEQGDSAMYLCASSSPGGPTGYEQYFGPGTRLTVT.

This clonotype was seen repeatedly, ten times or more. The chain couples TRBV7-9 to TRBJ2-7, with D perhaps matching TRBD1 (5 bases). Germline V lookup: CDR1 SEHNR, CDR2 FQNEAQ (reference sequence). The CDR3 runs 12 residues. Trimming removed 4 bases at V and 3 bases at J, with 7 bases between. CDR3 residues: CASSSGLYEQYF. The CDR3 DNA is TGTGCCAGCAGCTCAGGGCTCTACGAGCAGTACTTC.

In its sample, this clonotype was seen once. Mismatch with germline at one junction end may stem from a read error. J is TRBJ2-2 and V is TRBV7-3; 14 bases are shared with TRBD2. The CDR3 has 16 amino acids. Germline V gene data show CDR1 as SGHTA and CDR2 as FQGTGA. CDR3 region: CASSSGTSGSSGALFF. The CDR3, as DNA: TGTGCCAGCAGCTCCGGGACTAGCGGGAGTTCAGGGGCGCTGTTTTTT.

The V gene is TRBV20-1, the J gene TRBJ2-7; a possible D gene is TRBD1 (6 bases). Deletions cut 6 bases from V and 3 bases from J, with 12 bases between. Per the germline V gene, CDR1 is DFQATT and CDR2 is SNEGSKA (reference sequence). CDR3 length equals 12 residues. For the CDR3, the DNA is TGCAGTGCGAGACAGGCGATCTACGAGCAGTACTTC. Protein sequence: CSARQAIYEQYF.

V and J are TRBV7-9 and TRBJ1-5, with D possibly TRBD1 on 6 matching bases. The CDR3 contains 14 residues. In germline, CDR1 is SEHNR, CDR2 FQNEAQ (reference sequence). The V gene lost 6 bases and the J gene lost 3 bases, with 12 bases spanning the gap. The CDR3 reads CASSLRGYNQPQHF. The CDR3 DNA sequence: TGTGCCAGCAGTTTAAGGGGGTACAATCAGCCCCAGCATTTT.

This sequence joins TRBV15 and TRBJ1-4; 9 bases map to TRBD1. J was trimmed by 11 bases and V by 4 bases; bases with no gene match: 11. The CDR3 has 15 amino acids. Germline CDR1 is LNHNV and CDR2 is YYDKDF (reference sequence). CDR3 region: CATSTTRDRVGKLFF. The CDR3 DNA follows: TGTGCCACCAGCACAACCCGGGACAGGGTAGGGAAACTGTTTTTT.

This sequence joins TRBV20-1 and TRBJ2-2; D is possibly TRBD2 (6 bases). V was pared by 6 bases and J by 1 base, with 12 bases between. Germline CDR1 and CDR2: DFQATT and SNEGSKA (reference sequence). The CDR3 extends over 14 amino acids. The CDR3 sequence: CSASGRENTGELFF. The CDR3 DNA reads as TGCAGTGCCAGCGGGCGGGAGAACACCGGGGAGCTGTTTTTT.

In its sample, this clonotype was seen a few times. This chain links TRBV12-3 or TRBV12-4 with TRBJ1-6; D perhaps matches TRBD1 (6 bases). V dropped 5 bases and J dropped 2 bases, with 13 bases sitting between them. This CDR3 comprises 16 residues. CDR3 sequence: CASSPAGATYNSPLHF. CDR3 coding DNA: TGTGCCAGCAGTCCTGCAGGGGCTACCTATAATTCACCCCTCCACTTT.

This clonotype has ten or more counts. In DNA form, the CDR3 reads TGTGCCAGCAGCTTATTTGGCACCGGGGAGCTGTTTTTT. Translation: CASSLFGTGELFF. V and J are TRBV7-3 and TRBJ2-2; D gene ambiguous. V lost 2 bases to trimming and J lost 4 bases, with 5 bases between them. CDR3 length: 13 amino acids. Per germline, CDR1 SGHTA and CDR2 FQGTGA.

V gene TRBV27 combines with J gene TRBJ1-5, with a possible D match to TRBD1 (6 bases). Per germline, CDR1 MNHEY and CDR2 SMNVEV (reference sequence). CDR3 size: 15 residues. Trimming cost V 11 bases and J 1 base, with 18 bases left between them. Here the CDR3 reads CARTERGQSNQPQHF. Here the CDR3 DNA reads TGTGCCCGTACGGAGAGGGGACAAAGCAATCAGCCCCAGCATTTT.

CDR3 loop: CAISPRGEYGYTF. In DNA, the CDR3 is TGTGCCATCAGTCCCCGGGGGGAGTATGGCTACACCTTC. The rearrangement links TRBV10-3 to TRBJ1-2, with D tentatively TRBD1 (5 bases). The CDR3 is 13 residues long. Trimming removed 5 bases from V and 5 bases from J, with 12 bases in between. Per the germline V gene, CDR1 is ENHRY and CDR2 is SYGVKD.

This clonotype has only a few counts. J is TRBJ2-7 and V is TRBV7-9; D is perhaps TRBD2 (7 bases). Trimming stripped 7 bases from V and 5 bases from J, with 21 bases between. Germline lookup yields CDR1 SEHNR and CDR2 FQNEAQ (reference sequence). The CDR3 is made up of 15 amino acids. Here the CDR3 reads CASTGRFGGQHEQYF. The CDR3 nucleotides are TGTGCCAGCACCGGACGCTTCGGGGGGCAGCACGAGCAGTACTTC.

Remarks on this clonotype: A much larger clonotype is one base distant, so this may be a read error. The rearrangement links TRBV7-8 to TRBJ1-1; D is ambiguous. Germline V gene lookup returns CDR1 SGHVS and CDR2 FQNEAQ. With 7 bases removed from V and 4 bases from J, the gap between germline ends came to 10 bases. This CDR3 is 12 amino acids long. Here the CDR3 reads CASKLGATEAFF. CDR3 in DNA: TGTGCCAGCAAGCTAGGCGCCACTGAAGCTTTCTTT. The variable domain in full, completed from reference TRBV7-8 and TRBJ1-1, reads GAGVSQSPRYKVAKRGQDVALRCDPISGHVSLFWYQQALGQGPEFLTYFQNEAQLDKSGLPSDRFFAERPEGSVSTLKIQRTQQEDSAVYLCASKLGATEAFFGQGTRLTVV.

This clonotype was observed once. The chain has TRBV19 and TRBJ1-6; no clear D gene. Deletions cut 5 bases from V and 10 bases from J, with 15 bases between. Looked up from germline, CDR1 is LNHDA and CDR2 is SQIVND (reference sequence). The CDR3 sequence is 14 residues long. The CDR3 protein is CASSDMGLGSPLHF. The CDR3 coding sequence is TGTGCCAGTAGTGACATGGGGTTAGGCTCACCCCTCCACTTT.

V and J are TRBV6-1 and TRBJ1-4; 8 bases are a match to TRBD1. V dropped 6 bases and J dropped 2; count of bases not matched to a gene: 5. Looked up from germline, CDR1 is MNHNS and CDR2 is SASEGT. The CDR3 is made up of 15 amino acids. The CDR3 here is CASRNRGATNEKLFF. The CDR3 DNA reads TGTGCCAGCAGAAACAGGGGGGCGACTAATGAAAAACTGTTTTTT.

The chain employs TRBV20-1 and TRBJ1-5; maybe TRBD1 (6 bases). The V and J ends lost 6 bases and 5 bases respectively, with 17 bases between them. From germline, CDR1 is DFQATT and CDR2 SNEGSKA (reference sequence). The CDR3 sequence is 14 residues long. CDR3 in DNA: TGCAGTGCGAGAAGGTCGGGGGGCCATCAGCCCCAGCATTTT. Protein sequence: CSARRSGGHQPQHF.

The chain employs TRBV7-2 and TRBJ1-5; unclear D gene. V gave up 8 bases and J gave up 2 bases, with 13 bases separating them. CDR1 is SGHTA, CDR2 FQGNSA, per germline. The CDR3 loop spans 14 amino acids. CDR3 sequence: CASCRGYGNQPQHF. CDR3 nucleotide sequence: TGTGCCAGCTGCCGCGGATACGGCAATCAGCCCCAGCATTTT.

The rearrangement uses TRBV29-1 and TRBJ2-7; perhaps TRBD1 as D (6 bases). Germline V lookup: CDR1 SQVTM, CDR2 ANQGSEA. CDR3 size: 15 residues. Trimming took off 4 bases at V and 7 bases at J, with 23 bases between the two ends. DNA for the CDR3: TGCAGCGTTGGGAGTCCGGGACAAGGCCTTCGTGAGCAGTACTTC. It encodes CSVGSPGQGLREQYF.

This clonotype was seen ten or more times. J is TRBJ1-1 and V is TRBV2; 7 nucleotides line up with TRBD1. This CDR3 contains 15 residues. V gave up 6 bases and J gave up 3 bases; unmatched junction bases: 10. CDR1 is SNHLY, CDR2 FYNNEI, per germline. CDR3 residues: CASSARTGRDTEAFF. CDR3 in DNA: TGTGCCAGCAGCGCTAGGACAGGAAGGGACACTGAAGCTTTCTTT.

The genes are TRBV20-1 and TRBJ2-7; 14 positions match TRBD2. Trimming took 1 base from V and 4 from J; bases not matched to a gene: 3. Per the germline V gene, CDR1 is DFQATT and CDR2 is SNEGSKA (reference sequence). The CDR3 extends over 15 amino acids. Here the CDR3 reads CSARVTSGGVYEQYF. The CDR3 DNA follows: TGCAGTGCTAGAGTGACTAGCGGGGGGGTATACGAGCAGTACTTC.